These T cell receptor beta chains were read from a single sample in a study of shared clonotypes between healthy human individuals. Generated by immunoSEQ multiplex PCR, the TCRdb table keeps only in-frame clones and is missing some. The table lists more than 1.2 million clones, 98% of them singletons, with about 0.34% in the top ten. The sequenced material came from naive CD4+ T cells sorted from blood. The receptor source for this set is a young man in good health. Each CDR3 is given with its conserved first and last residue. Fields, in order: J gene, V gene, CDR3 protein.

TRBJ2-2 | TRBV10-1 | CASSDYRGSGELFF
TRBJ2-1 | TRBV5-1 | CASSLSFNEQFF
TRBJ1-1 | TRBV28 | CASSLVTREAFF
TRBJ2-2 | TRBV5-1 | CASSLVGTGELFF
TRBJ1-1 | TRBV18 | CASSPSELSRSEAFF
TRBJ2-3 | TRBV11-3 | CASSLGRTSGLRWGTDTQYF
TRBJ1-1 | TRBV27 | CASSFRVNTEAFF
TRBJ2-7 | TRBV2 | CASRGDSPYEQYF
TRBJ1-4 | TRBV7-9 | CASSFRTGVDEKLFF
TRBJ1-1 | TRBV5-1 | CATREGAQGTEAFF
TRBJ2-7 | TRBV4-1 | CASSPPGQGSHEQYF
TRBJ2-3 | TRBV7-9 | CASSPGVGGRSTDTQYF
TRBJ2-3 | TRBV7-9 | CASIPPGDTQYF
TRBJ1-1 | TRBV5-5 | CASSQRPGYTEAFF
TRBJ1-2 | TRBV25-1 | CASSPTPPGGDYGYTF
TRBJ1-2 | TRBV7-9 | CASSPRQGRNYGYTF
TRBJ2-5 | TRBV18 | CASSPGAGGETQYF
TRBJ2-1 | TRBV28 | CASYGGYGNEQFF
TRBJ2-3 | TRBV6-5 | CASRRPGTADTQYF
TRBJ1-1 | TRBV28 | CASSLIGGNTEAFF
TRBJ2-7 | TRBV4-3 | CASSQDTYEQYF
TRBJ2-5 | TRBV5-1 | CASSYGQAYQETQYF
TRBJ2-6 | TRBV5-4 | CASSLGATGANVLTF
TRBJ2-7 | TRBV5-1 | CASSLGTSGRILGYEQYF